The T cell receptor beta chain described here comes from a study of a mutant IDH1 vaccine in newly diagnosed glioma. Repertoires were generated with immunoSEQ multiplex PCR, while TCRdb's copy carries only in-frame clones and drops some. The sample contains approximately 25,000 clones, approximately 80% of which appear only once. Time point defined: week 5, during vaccination. Each vaccine dose was 300 ug of mutant IDH1 20-mer peptide, with topical imiquimod. The CDR3 consists of 13 residues. Trimming took 6 bases from V and 2 from J, leaving 10 bases between them. From germline, CDR1 is SGHNT and CDR2 YENEEA. About this clone: What it binds is unknown.

This TCR was recovered from a man aged 35-49 years with glioma. This rearrangement joins TRBV11-3 to TRBJ1-1; no clear D gene. The specimen comprised PBMCs, sampled from a glioma patient whose treatment included an IDH1 peptide vaccine. The CDR3 is CASSGRLNTEAFF. The CDR3 DNA reads as TGTGCCAGCAGTGGCAGGCTAAACACTGAAGCTTTCTTT.